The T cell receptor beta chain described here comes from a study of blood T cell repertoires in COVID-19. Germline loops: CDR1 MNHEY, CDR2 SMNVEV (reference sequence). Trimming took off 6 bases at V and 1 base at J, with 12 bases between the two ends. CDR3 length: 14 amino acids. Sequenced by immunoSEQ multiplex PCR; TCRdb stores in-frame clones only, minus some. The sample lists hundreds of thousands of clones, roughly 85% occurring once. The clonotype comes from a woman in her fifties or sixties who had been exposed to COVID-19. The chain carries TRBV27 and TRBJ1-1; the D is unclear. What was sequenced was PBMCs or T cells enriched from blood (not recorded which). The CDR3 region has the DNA TGTGCCAGCAGCCGTGCGCGGGGGAACACTGAAGCTTTCTTT. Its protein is CASSRARGNTEAFF.